These T cell receptor beta chains were read from a single sample in a study of blood T cell repertoires in COVID-19. This table comes from immunoSEQ multiplex PCR, and its TCRdb copy is limited to in-frame clones, with some not included. The repertoire holds around 230,000 clones, with roughly four fifths as singletons. Sequencing was performed on PBMCs or T cells enriched from blood (not recorded which). These receptors were taken from a middle-aged man who had recovered from COVID-19. Each CDR3 is given with its conserved first and last residue. Size values are once, few and many counts, or a class for expanded clones, and some rows have none.

j_call: TRBJ1-5
v_call: TRBV12-3/TRBV12-4
clone_size: once
cdr3_aa: CASSGPKNQPQHF

j_call: TRBJ2-7
v_call: TRBV4-1
clone_size: -
cdr3_aa: CASSQADSFYEQYF

j_call: TRBJ1-2
v_call: TRBV7-8
clone_size: once
cdr3_aa: CASSLGSGRGYGYTF

j_call: TRBJ2-3
v_call: TRBV10-3
clone_size: -
cdr3_aa: CAISQLAGRLTDTQYF

j_call: TRBJ1-2
v_call: TRBV6-5
clone_size: -
cdr3_aa: CASSYRSGGNYGYTF

j_call: TRBJ2-7
v_call: TRBV5-1
clone_size: -
cdr3_aa: CASSTGQGARGEQYF

j_call: TRBJ1-1
v_call: TRBV19
clone_size: -
cdr3_aa: CASTLGGYTEAFF

j_call: TRBJ1-5
v_call: TRBV6-5
clone_size: -
cdr3_aa: CASKSGTGGSQPQHF

j_call: TRBJ1-2
v_call: TRBV5-1
clone_size: once
cdr3_aa: CASSSQTGMVWGYTF

j_call: TRBJ1-2
v_call: TRBV28
clone_size: once
cdr3_aa: CASSSSTTSYGYTF

j_call: TRBJ2-7
v_call: TRBV19
clone_size: -
cdr3_aa: CASSMGQGASYEQYF